What follows are 14 T cell receptor beta chains derived from one specimen sequenced in a study of blood T cell repertoires in COVID-19. Libraries were prepared by immunoSEQ multiplex PCR; TCRdb keeps only in-frame clonotypes and omits some of them. The sample includes 50,000 to 65,000 clones, 65% to 85% of them seen just once. Sequenced material: peripheral blood. The receptors originated from a woman in her forties or fifties with active or convalescent COVID-19.

This clone was seen only a few times. V gene TRBV20-1 combines with J gene TRBJ2-7; 9 positions match TRBD2. Germline CDR1 reads DFQATT; CDR2 reads SNEGSKA (reference sequence). The J segment lost 2 bases and the V segment lost 3 bases, leaving 14 bases of the junction unmatched. This CDR3 spans 17 amino acids. CDR3 protein: CSASKEWELAGTYEQYF. The CDR3 coding sequence is TGCAGTGCTAGTAAGGAATGGGAGCTAGCGGGGACCTACGAGCAGTACTTC.

The chain couples TRBV19 to TRBJ1-1, with 8 bases aligning to TRBD1. The germline V gene has CDR1 LNHDA and CDR2 SQIVND (reference sequence). V was pared by 6 bases and J by 1 base, with 10 bases of the junction left unmatched. The CDR3 covers 16 residues. For the CDR3, the DNA is TGTGCCAGTAGACACTATTCCGGACAGGGGAACACTGAAGCTTTCTTT. Amino acid sequence: CASRHYSGQGNTEAFF.

The chain combines TRBV7-2 with TRBJ1-2; 9 nucleotides agree with TRBD1. The V and J ends lost 5 bases and 8 bases, in that order; junction bases with no gene match: 12. Germline V lookup: CDR1 SGHTA, CDR2 FQGNSA. This CDR3 comprises 15 residues. The CDR3 loop is CASSNTGGSEVGYTF. CDR3 DNA sequence: TGTGCCAGCAGCAATACAGGGGGCTCAGAAGTCGGCTACACCTTC.

To note about this clone: At one end the junction does not follow the germline gene, possibly because of a read error. This sample includes further DNA sequences coding for the same CDR3. The gene calls are TRBV7-7 and TRBJ2-5; D might be TRBD1 (6 bases). Per germline, CDR1 SSHAT and CDR2 FNYEAQ (reference sequence). The length of the CDR3 is 14 residues. CDR3: CASSRRGSQETQYF. The DNA of the CDR3 is TGTGCTAGCAGCAGAAGGGGGTCTCAAGAGACCCAGTACTTC.

This chain joins TRBV11-2 and TRBJ2-1; 7 positions agree with TRBD2. Germline assignment: CDR1 SGHAT and CDR2 FQNNGV. The CDR3 extends over 14 amino acids. Germline trimming cut 4 bases from V and 5 bases from J; bases unmatched to any gene: 5. The CDR3 DNA is TGTGCCAGCAGCTCCATAGCGGGCCACAATGAGCAGTTCTTC. Protein: CASSSIAGHNEQFF.

The rearrangement links TRBV9 to TRBJ1-2; 11 nucleotides match TRBD1. Germline V CDR1 and CDR2: SGDLS, YYNGEE. This CDR3 contains 15 residues. The V and J ends lost 4 bases and 3 bases, in that order; junction bases with no gene match: 5. The CDR3 sequence: CASSIGQGAHYGYTF. CDR3 nucleotide sequence: TGTGCCAGCAGCATTGGACAGGGGGCTCACTATGGCTACACCTTC.

The chain combines TRBV10-3 with TRBJ2-5, with D unclear. The ends were cut back, 0 bases at V and 3 bases at J, with 11 bases in the middle. This CDR3 is 15 amino acids long. Germline CDR1 reads ENHRY; CDR2 reads SYGVKD. The CDR3: CAISESIVSEETQYF. The CDR3 DNA reads as TGTGCCATCAGTGAGTCGATTGTTAGTGAAGAGACCCAGTACTTC.

The rearrangement links TRBV20-1 to TRBJ2-2; possible D gene TRBD2, 5 bases. V was shortened by 3 bases and J by 6 bases, with 23 bases between the two germline ends. Germline V gives CDR1 DFQATT, CDR2 SNEGSKA (reference sequence). This CDR3 is 17 amino acids long. CDR3 residues: CSASRSGRPLDPGELFF. CDR3 sequence (DNA): TGCAGTGCTAGTCGGAGCGGCAGACCACTTGACCCCGGGGAGCTGTTTTTT.

This clone showed up just once. The gene calls are TRBV30 and TRBJ2-6, with D unclear. There are 12 residues in the CDR3. CDR1 is GTSNPN, CDR2 SVGIG, per germline (reference sequence). The CDR3 loop is CLGRSGANVLTF. Here the CDR3 DNA reads TGTCTAGGTCGCTCTGGGGCCAACGTCCTGACTTTC. The full variable domain, rest sourced from reference TRBV30 and TRBJ2-6, is SQTIHQWPATLVQPVGSPLSLECTVEGTSNPNLYWYRQAAGRGLQLLFYSVGIGQISSEVPQNLSASRPQDRQFILSSKKLLLSDSGFYLCLGRSGANVLTFGAGSRLTVL.

This clone was detected once. The chain couples TRBV7-3 to TRBJ2-3; D remains unclear. V dropped 5 bases and J dropped 0 bases, with 9 bases sitting between them. Germline V gene sequence: CDR1 SGHTA, CDR2 FQGTGA. This CDR3 has 14 residues. Written as DNA, the CDR3 is TGTGCCAGCAGCCCCCAAAGCAGCACAGATACGCAGTATTTT. Residues: CASSPQSSTDTQYF.

This clone was counted a few times. This chain uses TRBV28 with TRBJ1-1; maybe TRBD1 (5 bases). Looked up from germline, CDR1 is MDHEN and CDR2 is SYDVKM. CDR3 size: 15 residues. With 1 base removed from V and 5 bases from J, the gap between germline ends came to 14 bases. This CDR3 is CASSLSGSQNTEAFF. The CDR3, as DNA: TGTGCCAGCAGTTTATCAGGGTCCCAGAATACTGAAGCTTTCTTT. The full variable domain, with the rest looked up from reference TRBV28 and TRBJ1-1, is DVKVTQSSRYLVKRTGEKVFLECVQDMDHENMFWYRQDPGLGLRLIYFSYDVKMKEKGDIPEGYSVSREKKERFSLILESASTNQTSMYLCASSLSGSQNTEAFFGQGTRLTVV.

This sequence joins TRBV9 and TRBJ1-2; no clear D. The V end was cut by 0 bases, the J end by 7 bases, with 13 bases between. The CDR3 sequence is 14 residues long. The germline CDR1 and CDR2 sequences are SGDLS and YYNGEE. CDR3 sequence reads: CASSVGEGSSGYTF. DNA for the CDR3: TGTGCCAGCAGCGTAGGTGAGGGTAGTTCTGGCTACACCTTC. The variable domain in full, with the rest retrieved from reference TRBV9 and TRBJ1-2, is DSGVTQTPKHLITATGQRVTLRCSPRSGDLSVYWYQQSLDQGLQFLIQYYNGEERAKGNILERFSAQQFPDLHSELNLSSLELGDSALYFCASSVGEGSSGYTFGSGTRLTVV.

Comment on this clone: Distinct nucleotide sequences in the sample also encode this CDR3. The CDR3 nucleotides read TGTGCCTGGAGTGTACAGTTGAACACTGAAGCTTTCTTT. It translates to CAWSVQLNTEAFF. This sequence joins TRBV30 and TRBJ1-1; D is undetermined. This CDR3 comprises 13 residues. Deletions cut 0 bases from V and 0 bases from J, with 5 bases between. The V gene's germline CDR1 is GTSNPN and CDR2 SVGIG (reference sequence).

The chain uses TRBV27 and TRBJ2-1, with TRBD1 matching 7 bases. The CDR3 covers 14 residues. J was trimmed by 5 bases and V by 6 bases; bases with no gene match: 7. Germline V lookup: CDR1 MNHEY, CDR2 SMNVEV (reference sequence). The CDR3 bases are TGTGCCAGCAGAACCGGGACAGTACACAATGAGCAGTTCTTC. Encoded protein: CASRTGTVHNEQFF.